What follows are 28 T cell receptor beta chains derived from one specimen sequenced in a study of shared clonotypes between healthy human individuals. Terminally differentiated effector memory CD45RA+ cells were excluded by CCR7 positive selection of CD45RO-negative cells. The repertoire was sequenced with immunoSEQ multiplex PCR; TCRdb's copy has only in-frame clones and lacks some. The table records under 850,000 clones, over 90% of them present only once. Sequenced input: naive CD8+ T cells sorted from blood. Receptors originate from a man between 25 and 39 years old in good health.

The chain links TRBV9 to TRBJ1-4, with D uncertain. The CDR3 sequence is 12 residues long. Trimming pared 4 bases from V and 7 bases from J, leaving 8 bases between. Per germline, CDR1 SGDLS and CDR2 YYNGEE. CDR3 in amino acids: CASSSLGEKLFF. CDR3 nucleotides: TGTGCCAGCAGCTCCCTGGGTGAAAAACTGTTTTTT.

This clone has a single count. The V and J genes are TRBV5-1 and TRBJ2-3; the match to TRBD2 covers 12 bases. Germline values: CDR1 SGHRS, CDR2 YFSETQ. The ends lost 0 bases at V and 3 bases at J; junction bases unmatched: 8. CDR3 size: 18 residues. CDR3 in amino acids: CASSLVLAGGPSTDTQYF. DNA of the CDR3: TGCGCCAGCAGCTTGGTCCTAGCGGGAGGGCCCTCAACAGATACGCAGTATTTT.

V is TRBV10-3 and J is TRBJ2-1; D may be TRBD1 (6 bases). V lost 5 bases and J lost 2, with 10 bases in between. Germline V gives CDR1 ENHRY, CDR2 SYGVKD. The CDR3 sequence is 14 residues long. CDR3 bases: TGTGCCATCAGTCGGACAGAAACCTACAATGAGCAGTTCTTC. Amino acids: CAISRTETYNEQFF.

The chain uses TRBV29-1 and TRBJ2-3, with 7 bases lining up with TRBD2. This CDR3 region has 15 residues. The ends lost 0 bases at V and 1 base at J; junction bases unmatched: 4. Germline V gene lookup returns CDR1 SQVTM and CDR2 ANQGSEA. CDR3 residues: CSVEDRGRGTDTQYF. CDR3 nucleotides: TGCAGCGTTGAAGATCGGGGGAGGGGCACAGATACGCAGTATTTT.

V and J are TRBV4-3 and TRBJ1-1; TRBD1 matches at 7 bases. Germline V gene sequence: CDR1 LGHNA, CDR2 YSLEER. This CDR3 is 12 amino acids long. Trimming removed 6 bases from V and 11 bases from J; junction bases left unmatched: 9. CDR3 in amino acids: CASSHVGGRAFF. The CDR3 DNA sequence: TGCGCCAGCAGTCATGTAGGGGGCAGGGCTTTCTTT.

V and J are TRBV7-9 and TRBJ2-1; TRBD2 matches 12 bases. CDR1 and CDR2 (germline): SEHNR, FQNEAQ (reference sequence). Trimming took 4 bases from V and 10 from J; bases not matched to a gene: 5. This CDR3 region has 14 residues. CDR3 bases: TGTGCCAGCAGCTGGCTAGCGGGAGGGGGCGAGCAGTTCTTC. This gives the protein CASSWLAGGGEQFF.

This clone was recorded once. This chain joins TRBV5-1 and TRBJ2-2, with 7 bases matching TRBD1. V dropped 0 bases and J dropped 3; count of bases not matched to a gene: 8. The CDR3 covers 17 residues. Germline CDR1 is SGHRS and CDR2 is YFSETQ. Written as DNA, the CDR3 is TGCGCCAGCAGCTTGGGGGACAGAGAGTATTACACCGGGGAGCTGTTTTTT. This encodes CASSLGDREYYTGELFF.

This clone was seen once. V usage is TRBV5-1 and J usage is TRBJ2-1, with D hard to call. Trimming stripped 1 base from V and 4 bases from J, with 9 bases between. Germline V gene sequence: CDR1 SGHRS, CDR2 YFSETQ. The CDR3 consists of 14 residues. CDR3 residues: CASSLYGPYNEQFF. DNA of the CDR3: TGCGCCAGCAGCTTGTATGGGCCATACAATGAGCAGTTCTTC.

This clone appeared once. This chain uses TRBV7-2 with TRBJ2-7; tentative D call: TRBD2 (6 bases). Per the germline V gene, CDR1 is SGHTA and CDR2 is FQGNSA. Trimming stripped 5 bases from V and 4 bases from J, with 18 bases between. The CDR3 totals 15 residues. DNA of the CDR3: TGTGCCAGCAGCCCGTACCCGACTAGACCTTACGAGCAGTACTTC. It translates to CASSPYPTRPYEQYF.

The CDR3 loop is CASSSVGYNEQFF. DNA of the CDR3: TGTGCCAGCAGTTCGGTCGGTTACAATGAGCAGTTCTTC. The chain uses TRBV27 and TRBJ2-1; D ambiguous. Germline assignment: CDR1 MNHEY and CDR2 SMNVEV (reference sequence). V lost 4 bases to trimming and J lost 4 bases, with 8 bases between them. This CDR3 has 13 residues.

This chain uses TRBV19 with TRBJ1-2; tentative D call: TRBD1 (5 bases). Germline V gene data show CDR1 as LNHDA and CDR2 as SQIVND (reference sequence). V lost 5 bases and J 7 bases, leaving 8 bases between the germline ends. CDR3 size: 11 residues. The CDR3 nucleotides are TGTGCCAGTAGTCCAGGGTCTGGCTACACCTTC. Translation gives CASSPGSGYTF.

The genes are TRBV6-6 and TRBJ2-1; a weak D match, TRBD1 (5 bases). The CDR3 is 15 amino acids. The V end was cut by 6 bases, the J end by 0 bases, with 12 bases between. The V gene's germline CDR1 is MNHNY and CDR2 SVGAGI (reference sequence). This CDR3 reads CASSLQDFSYNEQFF. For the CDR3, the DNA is TGTGCCAGCAGCCTACAGGATTTCTCCTACAATGAGCAGTTCTTC.

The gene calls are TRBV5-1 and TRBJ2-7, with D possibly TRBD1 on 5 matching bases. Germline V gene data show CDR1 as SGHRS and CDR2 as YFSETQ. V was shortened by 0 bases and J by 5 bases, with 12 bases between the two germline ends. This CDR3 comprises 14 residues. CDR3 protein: CASSLGQGIHEQYF. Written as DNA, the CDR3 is TGCGCCAGCAGCTTGGGGCAGGGTATCCACGAGCAGTACTTC.

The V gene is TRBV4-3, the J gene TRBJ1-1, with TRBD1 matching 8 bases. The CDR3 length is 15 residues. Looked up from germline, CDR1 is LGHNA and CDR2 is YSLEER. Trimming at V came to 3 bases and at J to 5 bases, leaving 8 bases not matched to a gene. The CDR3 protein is CASSQGGTGWTEAFF. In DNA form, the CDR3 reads TGCGCCAGCAGCCAGGGGGGGACAGGATGGACTGAAGCTTTCTTT.

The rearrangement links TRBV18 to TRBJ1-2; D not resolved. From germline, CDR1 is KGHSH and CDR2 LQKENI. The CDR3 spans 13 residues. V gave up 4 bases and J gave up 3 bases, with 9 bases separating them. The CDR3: CASSQEGYYGYTF. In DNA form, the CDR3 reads TGTGCCAGCTCACAGGAGGGATACTATGGCTACACCTTC.

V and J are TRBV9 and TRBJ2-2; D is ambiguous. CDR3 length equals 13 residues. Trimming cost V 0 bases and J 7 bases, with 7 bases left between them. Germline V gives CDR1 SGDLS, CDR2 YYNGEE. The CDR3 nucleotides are TGTGCCAGCAGCGTAGTAGGAGACGGGGAGCTGTTTTTT. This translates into CASSVVGDGELFF.

This chain's CDR3 is CASSELHFEQHQPQHF. In DNA form, the CDR3 reads TGTGCCAGCAGTGAACTTCACTTTGAGCAACATCAGCCCCAGCATTTT. The J gene is TRBJ1-5, the V gene TRBV2; no clear D gene. The CDR3 covers 16 residues. V was pared by 2 bases and J by 5 bases, with 16 bases between. Germline CDR1 SNHLY, CDR2 FYNNEI.

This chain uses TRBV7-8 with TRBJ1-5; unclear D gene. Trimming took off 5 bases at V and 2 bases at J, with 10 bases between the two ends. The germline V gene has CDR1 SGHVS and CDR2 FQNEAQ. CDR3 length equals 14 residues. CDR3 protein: CASSLPVGNQPQHF. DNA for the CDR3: TGTGCCAGCAGCCTCCCCGTAGGCAATCAGCCCCAGCATTTT. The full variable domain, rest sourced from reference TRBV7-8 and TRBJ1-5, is GAGVSQSPRYKVAKRGQDVALRCDPISGHVSLFWYQQALGQGPEFLTYFQNEAQLDKSGLPSDRFFAERPEGSVSTLKIQRTQQEDSAVYLCASSLPVGNQPQHFGDGTRLSIL.

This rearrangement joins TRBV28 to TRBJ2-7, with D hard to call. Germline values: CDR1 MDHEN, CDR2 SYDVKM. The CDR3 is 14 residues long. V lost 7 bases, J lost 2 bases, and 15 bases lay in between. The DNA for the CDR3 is TGTGCCAGCAACCCCGGGCAGGAAACCTACGAGCAGTACTTC. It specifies CASNPGQETYEQYF.

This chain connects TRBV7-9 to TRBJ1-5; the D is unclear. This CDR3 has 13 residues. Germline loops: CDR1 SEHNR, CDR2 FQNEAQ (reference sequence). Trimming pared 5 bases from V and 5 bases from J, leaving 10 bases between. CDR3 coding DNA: TGTGCCAGCAGCCCCCAGGACCATCAGCCCCAGCATTTT. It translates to CASSPQDHQPQHF.

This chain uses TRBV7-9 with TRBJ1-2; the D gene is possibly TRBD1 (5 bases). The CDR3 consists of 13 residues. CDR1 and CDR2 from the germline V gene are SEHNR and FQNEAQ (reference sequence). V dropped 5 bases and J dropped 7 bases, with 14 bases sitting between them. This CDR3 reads CASSRDLWGGYTF. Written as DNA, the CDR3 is TGTGCCAGCAGCCGGGACCTTTGGGGTGGCTACACCTTC.

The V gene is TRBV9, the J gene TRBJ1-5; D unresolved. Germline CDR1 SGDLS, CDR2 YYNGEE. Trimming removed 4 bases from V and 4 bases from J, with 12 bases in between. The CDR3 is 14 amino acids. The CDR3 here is CASSSTAGNQPQHF. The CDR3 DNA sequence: TGTGCCAGCAGCTCAACGGCTGGGAATCAGCCCCAGCATTTT.

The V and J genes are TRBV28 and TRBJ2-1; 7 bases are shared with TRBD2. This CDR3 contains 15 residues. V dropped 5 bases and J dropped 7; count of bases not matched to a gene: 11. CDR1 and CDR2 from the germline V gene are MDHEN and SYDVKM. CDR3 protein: CASSLPGLRENEQFF. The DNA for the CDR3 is TGTGCCAGCAGTCTGCCGGGACTAAGGGAGAATGAGCAGTTCTTC. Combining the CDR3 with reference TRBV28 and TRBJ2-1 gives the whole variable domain DVKVTQSSRYLVKRTGEKVFLECVQDMDHENMFWYRQDPGLGLRLIYFSYDVKMKEKGDIPEGYSVSREKKERFSLILESASTNQTSMYLCASSLPGLRENEQFFGPGTRLTVL.

The CDR3 DNA reads TGCAGCGTTGGGGGACTAGCGGAGAGGGCCAACGAGCAGTACTTC. Its protein product is CSVGGLAERANEQYF. V usage is TRBV29-1 and J usage is TRBJ2-7; 11 bases are a match to TRBD2. From germline, CDR1 is SQVTM and CDR2 ANQGSEA. The CDR3 contains 15 residues. Trimming removed 4 bases from V and 5 bases from J; junction bases left unmatched: 10.

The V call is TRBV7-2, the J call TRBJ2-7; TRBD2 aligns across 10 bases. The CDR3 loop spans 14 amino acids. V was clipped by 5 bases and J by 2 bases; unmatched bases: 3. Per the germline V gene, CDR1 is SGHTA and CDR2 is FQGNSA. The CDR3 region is CASSPTSGPYEQYF. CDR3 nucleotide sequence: TGTGCCAGCAGCCCGACTAGCGGGCCCTACGAGCAGTACTTC.

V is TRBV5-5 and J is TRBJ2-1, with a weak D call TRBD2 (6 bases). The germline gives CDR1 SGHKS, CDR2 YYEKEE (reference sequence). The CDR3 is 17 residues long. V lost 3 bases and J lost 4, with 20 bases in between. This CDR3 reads CASSSNPGEWGYNEQFF. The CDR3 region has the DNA TGTGCCAGCAGCTCCAATCCGGGAGAGTGGGGGTACAATGAGCAGTTCTTC. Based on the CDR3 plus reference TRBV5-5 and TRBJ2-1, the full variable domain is DAGVTQSPTHLIKTRGQQVTLRCSPISGHKSVSWYQQVLGQGPQFIFQYYEKEERGRGNFPDRFSARQFPNYSSELNVNALLLGDSALYLCASSSNPGEWGYNEQFFGPGTRLTVL.

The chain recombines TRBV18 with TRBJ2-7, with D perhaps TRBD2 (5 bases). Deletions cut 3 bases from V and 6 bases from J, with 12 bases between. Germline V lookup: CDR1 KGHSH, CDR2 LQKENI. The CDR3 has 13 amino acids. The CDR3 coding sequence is TGTGCCAGCTCACCCGAAACTAGGGCCGAGCAGTACTTC. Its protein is CASSPETRAEQYF. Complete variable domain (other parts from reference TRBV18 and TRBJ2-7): NAGVMQNPRHLVRRRGQEARLRCSPMKGHSHVYWYRQLPEEGLKFMVYLQKENIIDESGMPKERFSAEFPKEGPSILRIQQVVRGDSAAYFCASSPETRAEQYFGPGTRLTVT.

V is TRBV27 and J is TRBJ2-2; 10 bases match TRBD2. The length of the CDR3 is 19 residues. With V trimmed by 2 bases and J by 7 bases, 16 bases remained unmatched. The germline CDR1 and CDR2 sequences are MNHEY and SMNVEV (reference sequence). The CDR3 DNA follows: TGTGCCAGCAGTTTAGTGTTTAGGGGCCTAGCGGGAGAAGGCGGGGAGCTGTTTTTT. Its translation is CASSLVFRGLAGEGGELFF.